This T cell receptor beta chain was identified during a study of early stage breast cancer tumors (dated by TCRdb to the late 2010s). With regard to the full study: Of the roughly 15 invasive breast tumors, roughly 12 were found to be estrogen receptor-positive, progesterone receptor-positive and HER2-negative. Of the approximately 12 ER+/PR+/HER2- tumors, eight were classified as invasive ductal carcinomas and four as invasive lobular carcinomas. On average, each sample had roughly 9.9-fold read coverage. A total of 2,651,842 templates, representing about 1.1 million unique clonotypes, were detected across all samples.

On this clone: It has no known antigen specificity. No much larger clone exists at a distance of one base, and base qualities are not known.

Findings and caveats that apply to the study as a whole: The small cohort size prevented analysis by tumor subtype. About 2.5-fold higher T cell density and higher clonality were observed in tumors than in adjacent normal breast tissue. Enriched TCRB sequences shared across patients were found to be mostly commonly generated sequences that were unlikely to play an important role in the tumor microenvironment. Greater similarity was observed between blood and normal breast repertoires than between blood and tumor repertoires, and tumor was distinguished from normal in about 90% of the 16 patients when each tissue was compared with blood. Chain pairing and functional markers such as CD4, CD8 and FOXP3 were not captured by bulk genomic DNA sequencing of unsorted cells.

Every sample was amplified as two independent genomic DNA replicates, using roughly 0.45 ug for blood and about 1.6 ug for tumor or normal breast. Following the manufacturer's instructions, the ImmunoSeq Intro kit was used to carry out TCRB sequencing on genomic DNA. The multiplex PCR ran for around 33 cycles using proprietary primers and spike-in control sequences for absolute quantification. Single-end 150-bp reads were used to sequence an 87-bp fragment covering the CDR3 and the flanking V and J genes. Seven samples, each with two replicates, were multiplexed per lane of an Illumina MiSeq using version 3.0 chemistry. The original methods were these. Raw data were processed by the vendor's proprietary pipeline, with both replicates merged into one result per sample. A clonotype was defined as productive rearrangements that share the same V-gene family, CDR3 amino acid sequence and J-gene segment. Clonality was computed as 1 minus the normalized Shannon entropy (Pielou evenness) of TCRB abundances. To estimate T cell density, the total number of templates was divided by the number of input cells, which was inferred from the amount of DNA input. Recon, run with its default parameters, was used to estimate overall repertoire diversity and clonality. A clonotype was considered tumor-enriched if its abundance in tumor exceeded 0.1% and was at least 32-fold higher than its abundance in normal breast. What TCRdb holds here is the immuneACCESS table cut down to in-frame rearrangements. Part of the clones is not present; checked against another copy, under half of the missing clones reflect an unresolved V gene, and the others are unexplained. Clone size and V and J calls were adopted from that table, with D and trimming inferred from the DNA. Within this sample are some 32,000 clones, with over 70% of them counted one time only. Around 10% of the sample comes from the top ten.

From its cysteine to its phenylalanine, the CDR3 spans 12 amino acids. The only DNA kept is the CDR3, 36 bases in frame from the first base. Relative to germline, V is 0 bases shorter and J is 8 bases shorter, with 6 bases between their ends. CDR1 SGHNT and CDR2 YYREEE were looked up in the germline V gene (reference sequence). About 19-50 mg of tumor tissue was diced and typically yielded more than 2.5 ug of DNA. The study profiled bulk TCR beta-chain repertoires in matched peripheral blood, tumor and adjacent normal breast tissue taken from approximately 16 patients with early-stage breast cancer. After resection, visually identified tumor tissue was excised and placed in prechilled RNAlater. Tumor tissue (about 18-55 mg) was diced and homogenized in RLTplus buffer with beta-mercaptoethanol and antifoaming agent using a TissueLyser II. The Qiagen AllPrep DNA/RNA Mini kit was used for genomic DNA extraction.

This clonotype was sampled from a person aged 30-39 years with breast cancer. The specimen sequenced was breast tumor tissue. The receptor chain draws on TRBV5-4 and TRBJ2-1; the D gene is possibly TRBD2, with 5 bases matching. The CDR3 here reads CASSLGGYEQFF. The DNA is TGTGCCAGCAGCTTGGGAGGGTATGAGCAGTTCTTC.